A selection of T cell receptor beta chains follows, all from one sample in a study of type 1 regulatory T cells. TCRdb processed the reads anew with MiXCR; each CDR3 protein has one entry. The sample has some 90,000 distinct CDR3 sequences; roughly 30% are singletons. Sequencing input: CD4+ T cells, either the whole sample or a sorted fraction (not recorded which). These receptors were taken from a human donor in good health. Both conserved end residues are part of each CDR3. Each record gives: D gene, V gene, CDR3 protein. D genes are given only for firm matches.

TRBD2 | TRBV18 | CASSPFGREFNEQFF
TRBD2 | TRBV7-2 | CASSLSSGRTDTQYF
- | TRBV7-3 | CASSPGAAQPQHF
- | TRBV15 | CATSRVGVYGYTF
- | TRBV29-1 | CSVTGTPSSYEQYF
- | TRBV7-6 | CASSFDSSGLGTQYF
- | TRBV2 | CASRPGALFEQYF
- | TRBV7-9 | CASSLLPLGEQYF
- | TRBV7-9 | CASSLEGGFSTDTQYF
TRBD1 | TRBV20-1 | CSASAGGGTEAFF
- | TRBV18 | CASSPEAYGYTF
- | TRBV7-2 | CASSRDGRTDTQYF
- | TRBV3-1 | CASSQDQTGHQPQHF
- | TRBV12-3/TRBV12-4 | CASSFSGGNQPQHF
TRBD1 | TRBV7-2 | CASSLAGRGETQYF
TRBD2 | TRBV7-9 | CASSLGLDDSDTQYF
TRBD2 | TRBV5-1 | CASSPRAGAADTQYF
- | TRBV11-2 | CASSLDGGNTEAFF
TRBD2 | TRBV20-1 | CSAEPSGLPYEQYF
- | TRBV7-9 | CASSSAAGPNQPQHF
- | TRBV5-1 | CASSLEATGANILTF
TRBD2 | TRBV6-5 | CASSYVAGEQDTQYF
TRBD1 | TRBV5-5 | CASSLVGQTYNEQFF
TRBD1 | TRBV5-4 | CASSLGPGQGNYEQYF
- | TRBV7-8 | CATSQGGESGANVLTF
- | TRBV5-1 | CASGGENTEAFF